This entry lists 19 T cell receptor beta chains sequenced from one sample in a study of blood T cell repertoires in COVID-19. Data came from immunoSEQ multiplex PCR; TCRdb stores just in-frame clones and leaves some out. The sample holds hundreds of thousands of clones, about 86% seen once. Sample: peripheral blood. All receptors come from a woman aged 70 to 79 with COVID-19, enrolled during active disease.

The chain has TRBV7-9 and TRBJ1-1; the match to TRBD1 covers 12 bases. The length of the CDR3 is 17 residues. In germline, CDR1 is SEHNR, CDR2 FQNEAQ (reference sequence). J lost 1 base, V lost 5 bases, and 8 bases had no gene match. The DNA of the CDR3 is TGTGCCAGCAGCCTGGGACAGGGGGCCGTGGAGAACACTGAAGCTTTCTTT. Protein: CASSLGQGAVENTEAFF.

This chain uses TRBV6-5 with TRBJ2-1, with TRBD1 identical over 7 bases. This CDR3 has 13 residues. V shed 8 bases and J 7 bases; nucleotides not matched to a gene: 8. Germline values: CDR1 MNHEY, CDR2 SVGAGI. The CDR3 reads CASGQGVWNEQFF. CDR3 nucleotides: TGTGCCAGCGGCCAGGGGGTCTGGAATGAGCAGTTCTTC.

The CDR3 region is CASSQQTDTQYF. The CDR3 DNA follows: TGTGCCAGCAGCCAACAGACAGATACGCAGTATTTT. V gene TRBV14 combines with J gene TRBJ2-3; D remains unclear. The CDR3 is 12 amino acids. The V end was cut by 2 bases, the J end by 3 bases, with 3 bases between. From germline, CDR1 is SGHDN and CDR2 FVKESK.

J is TRBJ1-1 and V is TRBV9, with 7 bases fitting TRBD1. Germline values: CDR1 SGDLS, CDR2 YYNGEE. The CDR3 length is 16 residues. With 0 bases clipped from V and 5 bases from J, the junction kept 10 bases outside the gene matches. The CDR3 nucleotides are TGTGCCAGCAGCGTAGTTCCCCAGGGGGAGGATACTGAAGCTTTCTTT. Residues: CASSVVPQGEDTEAFF.

The chain combines TRBV19 with TRBJ1-5; D not certain. CDR1 LNHDA and CDR2 SQIVND come from the germline V gene (reference sequence). Trimming pared 7 bases from V and 8 bases from J, leaving 15 bases between. CDR3 size: 13 residues. CDR3 sequence reads: CASTLVHPEPQHF. The CDR3 DNA reads as TGTGCCAGTACCCTGGTCCATCCAGAGCCCCAGCATTTT.

CDR3 nucleotides: TGTGCCAGCAGTAATGACAGGGTCGATGGCTACACCTTC. Translation: CASSNDRVDGYTF. The genes are TRBV6-5 and TRBJ1-2; 7 bases are shared with TRBD1. The CDR3 consists of 13 residues. The trim removed 5 bases at V and 6 bases at J, leaving 6 bases unmatched. The germline V gene has CDR1 MNHEY and CDR2 SVGAGI.

Only a few counts were recorded for this clone. This chain uses TRBV9 with TRBJ2-3, with 10 bases identical to TRBD1. The CDR3 contains 16 residues. Per the germline V gene, CDR1 is SGDLS and CDR2 is YYNGEE. V lost 3 bases to trimming and J lost 0 bases; unmatched junction nucleotides: 4. Here the CDR3 reads CASSAGTGASTDTQYF. The CDR3 DNA is TGTGCCAGCAGCGCAGGGACAGGGGCTAGCACAGATACGCAGTATTTT.

CDR3: CASSPLPSGGAKIYNEQFF. In nucleotides, the CDR3 is TGTGCCAGCAGCCCCCTGCCTAGCGGGGGCGCTAAAATCTACAATGAGCAGTTCTTC. This chain uses TRBV11-3 with TRBJ2-1; 10 bases map to TRBD2. V was clipped by 5 bases and J by 3 bases; unmatched bases: 16. The germline V gene encodes CDR1 SGHNT and CDR2 YENEEA. This CDR3 contains 19 residues.

V gene TRBV6-2 or TRBV6-3 combines with J gene TRBJ1-6; TRBD1 matches 7 bases. Germline lookup yields CDR1 MNHEY and CDR2 SVGEGT. J lost 9 bases, V lost 3 bases, and 8 bases had no gene match. The length of the CDR3 is 15 residues. This chain's CDR3 is CASSYGQAGGSPLHF. The CDR3 nucleotides are TGTGCCAGCAGTTATGGACAGGCGGGTGGTTCACCCCTCCACTTT.

CDR3 loop: CASSPSGGETQYF. The CDR3 DNA reads TGTGCCAGCAGCCCAAGCGGGGGGGAGACCCAGTACTTC. The gene calls are TRBV12-3 or TRBV12-4 and TRBJ2-5, with 9 bases aligning to TRBD2. V gave up 6 bases and J gave up 5 bases; unmatched junction bases: 4. This CDR3 is built from 13 residues.

This clone turned up a few times. V usage is TRBV5-6 and J usage is TRBJ1-1; 8 nucleotides match TRBD1. J lost 4 bases, V lost 5 bases, and 4 bases had no gene match. CDR3 length: 13 amino acids. The V gene's germline CDR1 is SGHDT and CDR2 YYEEEE. CDR3 loop: CASRSTGGTEAFF. Here the CDR3 DNA reads TGTGCCAGCAGATCCACAGGGGGCACTGAAGCTTTCTTT.

The rearrangement links TRBV5-4 to TRBJ2-2; D is possibly TRBD1 (5 bases). Germline CDR1 SGHNT, CDR2 YYREEE (reference sequence). Trimming stripped 3 bases from V and 7 bases from J, with 10 bases between. The length of the CDR3 is 13 residues. CDR3 in amino acids: CASSSKGNGELFF. CDR3 sequence (DNA): TGTGCCAGCAGCTCTAAGGGGAACGGGGAGCTGTTTTTT.

The chain joins TRBV10-3 to TRBJ1-2; weak D call: TRBD1 (6 bases). With 2 bases removed from V and 7 bases from J, the gap between germline ends came to 11 bases. CDR3 size: 13 residues. Germline V gene lookup returns CDR1 ENHRY and CDR2 SYGVKD. The chain's CDR3 is CAISERDTTGYTF. CDR3 coding DNA: TGTGCCATCAGTGAGAGGGACACCACTGGCTACACCTTC.

CDR3 in DNA: TGTGCCAGCAGCGCAACAGGGAATAGTCATGAAAAACTGTTTTTT. It encodes CASSATGNSHEKLFF. This sequence joins TRBV9 and TRBJ1-4, with a weak D call TRBD1 (6 bases). The CDR3 sequence is 15 residues long. The germline V gene encodes CDR1 SGDLS and CDR2 YYNGEE. Trimming cost V 3 bases and J 6 bases, with 15 bases left between them.

The chain is built from TRBV10-3 and TRBJ1-2; 8 nucleotides match TRBD1. Germline CDR1 ENHRY, CDR2 SYGVKD. This CDR3 has 14 amino acids. V lost 0 bases to trimming and J lost 6 bases; unmatched junction nucleotides: 3. The CDR3 spells CAISESTGGDGYTF. The CDR3, as DNA: TGTGCCATCAGTGAGTCAACAGGGGGGGATGGCTACACCTTC.

This chain links TRBV21-1 with TRBJ1-2; TRBD1 is the table's D call, not checked against the DNA. TRBV21-1 is marked as a pseudogene. This CDR3 has 16 amino acids. The CDR3: CASSKKEGDTFYGYTF. As DNA, the CDR3 is TGTGCCAGCAGCAAAAAAGAGGGGGACACCTTCTATGGCTACACCTTC.

Points on this clone: This sample includes further DNA sequences coding for the same CDR3. This sequence joins TRBV3-1 (or the pseudogene TRBV3-2) and TRBJ1-2; D remains ambiguous. V shed 0 bases and J shed 8 bases, with 7 bases lying between them. The CDR3 has 12 amino acids. CDR1 and CDR2 (germline): LGHDT, YNNKEL (reference sequence). The CDR3 DNA sequence: TGTGCCAGCAGCCAAGATTTGCGAGGCTACACCTTC. Protein: CASSQDLRGYTF.

This clone was detected only a few times. The chain couples TRBV29-1 to TRBJ1-1; TRBD1 agrees at 7 bases. CDR1 SQVTM and CDR2 ANQGSEA come from the germline V gene. The CDR3 spans 15 residues. V dropped 6 bases and J dropped 2; count of bases not matched to a gene: 12. CDR3: CSVTGTAQANTEAFF. Written as DNA, the CDR3 is TGCAGCGTCACCGGGACAGCTCAAGCTAACACTGAAGCTTTCTTT. Using reference TRBV29-1 and TRBJ1-1 for the parts outside the CDR3, the full variable domain is SAVISQKPSRDICQRGTSLTIQCQVDSQVTMMFWYRQQPGQSLTLIATANQGSEATYESGFVIDKFPISRPNLTFSTLTVSNMSPEDSSIYLCSVTGTAQANTEAFFGQGTRLTVV.

There are a few counts of this clone. V gene TRBV14 combines with J gene TRBJ1-5; D possibly corresponds to TRBD1 (6 bases). In germline, CDR1 is SGHDN, CDR2 FVKESK. This CDR3 contains 16 residues. The V and J ends lost 0 bases and 4 bases respectively, with 13 bases between them. The CDR3 DNA follows: TGTGCCAGCAGCCAAGAGGGGACAAACCTAAATCAGCCCCAGCATTTT. Translated: CASSQEGTNLNQPQHF.